A selection of T cell receptor beta chains follows, all from one sample in a study of T cells after yellow fever vaccination. TCRdb itself ran the 5' RACE reads through MiXCR, one entry per CDR3 protein. The table lists a few hundred thousand distinct CDR3 sequences, around 16% of them singletons, with 15% to 20% in the top ten. The source was PBMCs, collected 5 days after the first yellow fever vaccination. All receptors derive from a man aged 18 to 30 who received the YFV17D yellow fever vaccine. The CDR3 runs from the conserved cysteine through the conserved F or W. A D gene is named only where the DNA matches it firmly. The size entry is marked missing in some rows and otherwise reads once, few, many or a size class.

v_gene: TRBV5-1; j_gene: TRBJ1-5; d_gene: -; abundance: few; CDR3nt: TGCGCCAGCAGTTCCGGATCAGGGAATCAGCCCCAGCATTTT; CDR3aa: CASSSGSGNQPQHF
v_gene: TRBV18; j_gene: TRBJ1-1; d_gene: -; abundance: -; CDR3nt: TGTGCCAGCTCACCCCAGCGGCAACTGAACACTGAAGCTTTCTTT; CDR3aa: CASSPQRQLNTEAFF
v_gene: TRBV6-2/TRBV6-3; j_gene: TRBJ2-1; d_gene: -; abundance: -; CDR3nt: TGTGCCAGCAGCCCGGGGGAAGTTGGCAATGAGCAGTTCTTC; CDR3aa: CASSPGEVGNEQFF
v_gene: TRBV10-3; j_gene: TRBJ2-3; d_gene: -; abundance: few; CDR3nt: TGTGCCATCAGATCCGGGGGCGATACGCAGTATTTT; CDR3aa: CAIRSGGDTQYF
v_gene: TRBV2; j_gene: TRBJ2-3; d_gene: TRBD1; abundance: few; CDR3nt: TGTGCCAGCGTGCGACCTACAGGGGGAAGGACAGATACGCAGTATTTT; CDR3aa: CASVRPTGGRTDTQYF
v_gene: TRBV2; j_gene: TRBJ1-1; d_gene: TRBD1; abundance: few; CDR3nt: TGTGCCAGCAGGGGTACAGGGGGCGCGGTGCCTTTCTTT; CDR3aa: CASRGTGGAVPFF
v_gene: TRBV28; j_gene: TRBJ2-3; d_gene: TRBD2; abundance: -; CDR3nt: TGTGCCAGCAGCCCCCGGGGGGGCCCCGCAGATACGCAGTATTTT; CDR3aa: CASSPRGGPADTQYF
v_gene: TRBV4-1; j_gene: TRBJ1-3; d_gene: -; abundance: few; CDR3nt: TGCGCCAGCAGCCCCCGGACCCTAAACCTCCTCCGTGGAAACACCATATATTTT; CDR3aa: CASSPRTLNLLRGNTIYF
v_gene: TRBV5-4; j_gene: TRBJ2-3; d_gene: -; abundance: -; CDR3nt: TGTGCCAGCAGCCAGGGGGGCAGGGAGGCGCAGTATTTT; CDR3aa: CASSQGGREAQYF
v_gene: TRBV4-1; j_gene: TRBJ1-2; d_gene: -; abundance: few; CDR3nt: TGCGCCAGCAGCCCCCCAGGAAGGGCGAGAGCTAACTATGGCTACACCTTC; CDR3aa: CASSPPGRARANYGYTF
v_gene: TRBV7-2; j_gene: TRBJ2-7; d_gene: -; abundance: many; CDR3nt: TGTGCCAGCACCCAGACGGGAGCGAGAGAGCAGTACTTC; CDR3aa: CASTQTGAREQYF
v_gene: TRBV11-1; j_gene: TRBJ2-1; d_gene: TRBD1; abundance: -; CDR3nt: TGTGCCAGCAGCCCAAATCCCACGAGAGGGACAGGGTCCTACAATGAGCAGTTCTTC; CDR3aa: CASSPNPTRGTGSYNEQFF
v_gene: TRBV12-3/TRBV12-4; j_gene: TRBJ2-1; d_gene: TRBD1; abundance: few; CDR3nt: TGTGCCAGCAGTTTAGAACAGGGGACCGACAATGAGCAGTTCTTC; CDR3aa: CASSLEQGTDNEQFF
v_gene: TRBV11-1; j_gene: TRBJ2-7; d_gene: TRBD2; abundance: -; CDR3nt: TGTGCCAGCAGCCGGGGACTAGCGGGGGCGCAACCCCCCTACGAGCAGTACTTC; CDR3aa: CASSRGLAGAQPPYEQYF
v_gene: TRBV20-1; j_gene: TRBJ1-4; d_gene: -; abundance: -; CDR3nt: TGCAGTGCTAGAGACAGGGGAAGGAGTGAAAAACTGTTTTTT; CDR3aa: CSARDRGRSEKLFF
v_gene: TRBV12-5; j_gene: TRBJ1-1; d_gene: -; abundance: few; CDR3nt: TGTGCTAGTATAGCCGGGAACACTGAAGCTTTCTTT; CDR3aa: CASIAGNTEAFF
v_gene: TRBV7-2; j_gene: TRBJ2-3; d_gene: -; abundance: -; CDR3nt: TGTGCCAGCAGTAGATCCGGGAATACGCAGTATTTT; CDR3aa: CASSRSGNTQYF
v_gene: TRBV15; j_gene: TRBJ1-2; d_gene: TRBD1; abundance: -; CDR3nt: TGTGCCACCAGCAGGGGACTGGGACAGGGGATATTCTATGGCTACACCTTC; CDR3aa: CATSRGLGQGIFYGYTF
v_gene: TRBV4-2; j_gene: TRBJ2-5; d_gene: -; abundance: few; CDR3nt: TGTGCCAGCAGCCGTACAATTTTAAACCGGGAGACCCAGTACTTC; CDR3aa: CASSRTILNRETQYF
v_gene: TRBV2; j_gene: TRBJ1-5; d_gene: -; abundance: -; CDR3nt: TGTGCCAGCAGACCCGACAGGTACAATCAGCCCCAGCATTTT; CDR3aa: CASRPDRYNQPQHF
v_gene: TRBV7-9; j_gene: TRBJ2-2; d_gene: -; abundance: -; CDR3nt: TGTGCCAGCTCATCCCGGTACGCGGGACCGAACACCGGGGAGCTGTTTTTT; CDR3aa: CASSSRYAGPNTGELFF
v_gene: TRBV10-1; j_gene: TRBJ2-7; d_gene: TRBD2; abundance: few; CDR3nt: TGCGCCAGCGGTGGACTAGTCGGCGAGCAGTACTTC; CDR3aa: CASGGLVGEQYF
v_gene: TRBV27; j_gene: TRBJ2-3; d_gene: TRBD2; abundance: -; CDR3nt: TGTGCCAGCAGGGGGACTAACGGGGATACGCAGTATTTT; CDR3aa: CASRGTNGDTQYF
v_gene: TRBV20-1; j_gene: TRBJ2-4; d_gene: TRBD2; abundance: many; CDR3nt: TGCAGTGCTACTAGCGGGGGGGCCCGGAACATTCAGTACTTC; CDR3aa: CSATSGGARNIQYF
v_gene: TRBV12-3/TRBV12-4; j_gene: TRBJ1-2; d_gene: -; abundance: few; CDR3nt: TGTGCCAGCAGTTACGGGCATGGCTACACCTTC; CDR3aa: CASSYGHGYTF
v_gene: TRBV20-1; j_gene: TRBJ2-3; d_gene: TRBD2; abundance: few; CDR3nt: TGCAGTGCTAAGGCTAGCGGGGGCGCCAGCACAGATACGCAGTATTTT; CDR3aa: CSAKASGGASTDTQYF
v_gene: TRBV14; j_gene: TRBJ2-1; d_gene: -; abundance: -; CDR3nt: TGTGCCAGCAGAGGGAGGTATGAGCAGTTCTTC; CDR3aa: CASRGRYEQFF
v_gene: TRBV20-1; j_gene: TRBJ2-3; d_gene: -; abundance: few; CDR3nt: TGCAGTGCTAGAGATTGGGGGGGCCGAGGGATAAACACAGATACGCAGTATTTT; CDR3aa: CSARDWGGRGINTDTQYF
v_gene: TRBV7-3; j_gene: TRBJ2-5; d_gene: -; abundance: few; CDR3nt: TGTGCCAGCAGCGCAATGGCAGGGGTCGGGACCCAGTACTTC; CDR3aa: CASSAMAGVGTQYF
v_gene: TRBV2; j_gene: TRBJ2-3; d_gene: -; abundance: -; CDR3nt: TGTGCCAGCAACGAGGGGGGGGGCCGGGTCACAGATACGCAGTATTTT; CDR3aa: CASNEGGGRVTDTQYF
v_gene: TRBV12-3/TRBV12-4; j_gene: TRBJ1-1; d_gene: -; abundance: -; CDR3nt: TGTGCCAGCAGTCCCTCCCCGGACAGTCACGAAGAAGCTTTCTTT; CDR3aa: CASSPSPDSHEEAFF
v_gene: TRBV29-1; j_gene: TRBJ2-3; d_gene: TRBD1; abundance: many; CDR3nt: TGCAGCGTTGGACAGGGGTTAGATACGCAGTATTTT; CDR3aa: CSVGQGLDTQYF
v_gene: TRBV12-3/TRBV12-4; j_gene: TRBJ1-2; d_gene: -; abundance: few; CDR3nt: TGTGCCAGCAGTGGGGCGGCTCGCTATGGCTACACCTTC; CDR3aa: CASSGAARYGYTF
v_gene: TRBV6-1; j_gene: TRBJ2-7; d_gene: TRBD1; abundance: -; CDR3nt: TGTGCCAGCAGTGTCTCCGGGACAGGGGTGGGTGAGCAGTACTTC; CDR3aa: CASSVSGTGVGEQYF
v_gene: TRBV12-3/TRBV12-4; j_gene: TRBJ2-1; d_gene: -; abundance: -; CDR3nt: TGTGCCAGCAGTTTCGCGGGCCAATACAATGAGCAGTTCTTC; CDR3aa: CASSFAGQYNEQFF
v_gene: TRBV4-2; j_gene: TRBJ1-1; d_gene: -; abundance: -; CDR3nt: TGTGCCAGCAGCCAAGAACAGGCAGACACTGAAGCTTTCTTT; CDR3aa: CASSQEQADTEAFF
v_gene: TRBV10-3; j_gene: TRBJ2-5; d_gene: -; abundance: once; CDR3nt: TGTGCCATCGGTGGACGCGAGAGGGAGACCCAGTACTTC; CDR3aa: CAIGGRERETQYF
v_gene: TRBV30; j_gene: TRBJ2-7; d_gene: TRBD1; abundance: few; CDR3nt: TGTGCCTGGAGTTACAGGGGGCGGGAGCAGTACTTC; CDR3aa: CAWSYRGREQYF
v_gene: TRBV18; j_gene: TRBJ2-3; d_gene: TRBD1; abundance: -; CDR3nt: TGTGCCAGCTCCCAACAGGGGGGAGATACGCAGTATTTT; CDR3aa: CASSQQGGDTQYF
v_gene: TRBV2; j_gene: TRBJ2-5; d_gene: TRBD2; abundance: few; CDR3nt: TGTGCCAGCACCGAGGGTACTAGCGGGGGTACCCAGTACTTC; CDR3aa: CASTEGTSGGTQYF
v_gene: TRBV20-1; j_gene: TRBJ2-5; d_gene: TRBD2; abundance: few; CDR3nt: TGCAGTGCTAGTTCTAGCGGCAGGGAGACCCAGTACTTC; CDR3aa: CSASSSGRETQYF
v_gene: TRBV7-3; j_gene: TRBJ1-1; d_gene: -; abundance: few; CDR3nt: TGTGCCAGCAGCCCGATGACTTCTGGGAACACTGAAGCTTTCTTT; CDR3aa: CASSPMTSGNTEAFF
v_gene: TRBV27; j_gene: TRBJ2-7; d_gene: -; abundance: few; CDR3nt: TGTGCCAGCAGTTTTGGGGAACCCAGGGGTGGTTACGAGCAGTACTTC; CDR3aa: CASSFGEPRGGYEQYF
v_gene: TRBV5-4; j_gene: TRBJ2-2; d_gene: -; abundance: few; CDR3nt: TGTGCCAGCAGCGGGCGCGGGGAGCTGTTTTTT; CDR3aa: CASSGRGELFF
v_gene: TRBV12-3/TRBV12-4; j_gene: TRBJ1-3; d_gene: -; abundance: few; CDR3nt: TGTGCCAGCAGTTTTGATCTGGGAGGAAACACCATATATTTT; CDR3aa: CASSFDLGGNTIYF
v_gene: TRBV4-3; j_gene: TRBJ1-3; d_gene: -; abundance: -; CDR3nt: TGCGCCAGCAGCCAAGAGGGACGGGGGGCCGTCGATGGAAACACCATATATTTT; CDR3aa: CASSQEGRGAVDGNTIYF
v_gene: TRBV5-1; j_gene: TRBJ2-5; d_gene: -; abundance: few; CDR3nt: TGCGCCAGCAGCGTGGCAGAGACCCAGTACTTC; CDR3aa: CASSVAETQYF
v_gene: TRBV5-1; j_gene: TRBJ2-2; d_gene: TRBD2; abundance: -; CDR3nt: TGCGCCAGCAGCTTAAACAGCGGGGGCACGGCCGGGGAGCTGTTTTTT; CDR3aa: CASSLNSGGTAGELFF
v_gene: TRBV5-6; j_gene: TRBJ2-3; d_gene: -; abundance: many; CDR3nt: TGTGCCAGCAGCTTGGTACGGGATTACGGATTCACAGATACGCAGTATTTT; CDR3aa: CASSLVRDYGFTDTQYF
v_gene: TRBV6-1; j_gene: TRBJ2-3; d_gene: -; abundance: few; CDR3nt: TGTGCCAGCAGTGAAGGTCGCACAGATACGCAGTATTTT; CDR3aa: CASSEGRTDTQYF